Reported below is one TCR beta chain. This is likely a read error, given that the CDR3 carries no conserved phenylalanine or tryptophan at its end. V was pared by 5 bases and J by 0 bases, with 9 bases of the junction left unmatched. This CDR3 has 17 amino acids. Per germline, CDR1 SGHVS and CDR2 FQNEAQ. The library was built from about 0.4 ug RNA with molecular barcoded adaptors for alpha/delta and beta/gamma chains. One entry per CDR3 protein, called by TCRdb with MiXCR from the reads. The sample has around 140,000 distinct CDR3 sequences, roughly 13% seen once. This sample is drawn from a study of read filtering for tumor transcriptome and immune sequencing.

The sequence was obtained from a donor older than 35 with multiple myeloma. Input material: a population of CD138-negative cells sorted from bone marrow. The V and J genes are TRBV7-8 and TRBJ1-5; TRBD1 agrees at 8 bases. CDR3 region: CASSPDRDPYSNQPQHS. For the CDR3, the DNA is TGTGCCAGCAGCCCGGACAGGGATCCCTATAGCAATCAGCCCCAGCATTCT.